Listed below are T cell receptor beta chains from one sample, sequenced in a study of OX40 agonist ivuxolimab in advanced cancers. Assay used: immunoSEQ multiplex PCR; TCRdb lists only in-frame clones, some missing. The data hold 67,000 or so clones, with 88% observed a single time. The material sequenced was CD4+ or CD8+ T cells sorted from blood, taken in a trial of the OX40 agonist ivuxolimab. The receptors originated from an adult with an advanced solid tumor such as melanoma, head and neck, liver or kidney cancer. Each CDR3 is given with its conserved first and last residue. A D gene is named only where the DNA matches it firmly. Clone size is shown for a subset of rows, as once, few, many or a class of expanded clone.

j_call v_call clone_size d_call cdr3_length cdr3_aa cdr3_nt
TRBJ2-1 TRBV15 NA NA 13 CATEGVLEREQFF TGTGCCACCGAGGGGGTGTTGGAGCGGGAGCAGTTCTTC
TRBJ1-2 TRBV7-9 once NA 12 CASSAGNYGYTF TGTGCCAGCAGCGCAGGGAACTATGGCTACACCTTC
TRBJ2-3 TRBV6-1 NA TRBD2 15 CASSSGRWGTDTQYF TGTGCCAGCAGCAGCGGGAGATGGGGCACAGATACGCAGTATTTT
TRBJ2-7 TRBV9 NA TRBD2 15 CASSVVGTSGAEQYF TGTGCCAGCAGCGTAGTTGGGACTAGCGGAGCCGAGCAGTACTTC
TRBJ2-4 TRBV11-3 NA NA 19 CASSLTAYGGGNDKNIQYF TGTGCCAGCAGCTTAACCGCTTACGGAGGGGGGAATGACAAAAACATTCAGTACTTC
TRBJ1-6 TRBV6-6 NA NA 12 CASSRFNSPLHF TGTGCCAGCAGCAGATTTAATTCACCCCTCCACTTT
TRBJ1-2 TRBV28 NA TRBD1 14 CASSPPDRVYGYTF TGTGCCAGCAGTCCCCCGGACAGGGTCTATGGCTACACCTTC
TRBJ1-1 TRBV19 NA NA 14 CASSLQGSTTEAFF TGTGCCAGTAGCCTACAGGGAAGCACCACTGAAGCTTTCTTT
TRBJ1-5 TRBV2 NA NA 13 CASSRQGNQPQHF TGTGCCAGCAGTAGACAAGGCAATCAGCCCCAGCATTTT
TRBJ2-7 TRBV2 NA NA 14 CASSVETEAYEQYF TGTGCCAGCAGTGTAGAGACAGAGGCCTACGAGCAGTACTTC
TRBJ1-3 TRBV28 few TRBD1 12 CARTGEGNTIYF TGTGCCAGGACAGGGGAGGGAAACACCATATATTTT
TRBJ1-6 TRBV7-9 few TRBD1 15 CASSSPGTGDSPLHF TGTGCCAGCAGCTCACCTGGGACAGGGGATTCACCCCTCCACTTT
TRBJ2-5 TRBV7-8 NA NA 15 CASSLADSSRETQYF TGTGCCAGCAGCTTAGCCGACAGCAGTAGGGAGACCCAGTACTTC
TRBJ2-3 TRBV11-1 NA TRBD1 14 CASSSGGSTDTQYF TGTGCCAGCAGCTCAGGGGGCAGCACAGATACGCAGTATTTT
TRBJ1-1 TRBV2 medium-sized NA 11 CASKENTEAFF TGTGCCAGCAAGGAGAACACTGAAGCTTTCTTT
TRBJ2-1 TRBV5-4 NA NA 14 CASSLGQGSNEQFF TGTGCCAGCAGCTTGGGTCAGGGGAGCAATGAGCAGTTCTTC
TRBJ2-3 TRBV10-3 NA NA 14 CAISDLLSTDTQYF TGTGCCATCAGTGATTTACTAAGCACAGATACGCAGTATTTT
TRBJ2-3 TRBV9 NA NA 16 CASSVVGQAETDTQYF TGTGCCAGCAGCGTAGTGGGGCAAGCCGAGACAGATACGCAGTATTTT
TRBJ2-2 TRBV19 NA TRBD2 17 CASSSLQGLVGPGELFF TGTGCCAGTAGTAGCCTCCAGGGACTAGTGGGACCCGGGGAGCTGTTTTTT
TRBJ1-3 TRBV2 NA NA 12 CASGLVGNTIYF TGTGCCAGCGGACTCGTGGGAAACACCATATATTTT
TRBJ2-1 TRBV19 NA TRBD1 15 CASSLGQGRGNEQFF TGTGCCAGTAGCCTTGGACAGGGTAGGGGCAATGAGCAGTTCTTC
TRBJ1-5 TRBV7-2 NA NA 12 CASSLVGQPQHF TGTGCCAGCAGCTTAGTAGGCCAGCCCCAGCATTTT